The clone carrying this T cell receptor beta chain was seen only once. These data belong to a study of blood T cell repertoires in COVID-19. Across the whole study: Samples of COVID-19 (acute and convalescent) were obtained from the United States, Italy and Spain.

Repertoires were generated with immunoSEQ multiplex PCR, while TCRdb's copy carries only in-frame clones and drops some. The table lists 76,000 or so clones, roughly nine tenths of them singletons, with roughly 8.5% in the top ten. This CDR3 is built from 16 residues. Germline-derived CDR1 and CDR2 are LGHNA and YSLEER. The V segment lost 0 bases and the J segment 8 bases; nucleotides outside the gene matches: 10. This TCR came from a man aged 25-40 years with acute or convalescent COVID-19. V and J are TRBV4-3 and TRBJ2-1; 7 bases fit TRBD2. The specimen sequenced was peripheral blood. The CDR3 DNA reads TGCGCCAGCAGCCAAGATACGGGAGGAAGTCGCTATGAGCAGTTCTTC. Encoded protein: CASSQDTGGSRYEQFF.